The clone carrying this T cell receptor (beta chain) is a singleton in its sample. The target antigen is unknown. Trimming pared 6 bases from V and 6 bases from J, leaving 17 bases between. The CDR3 length is 15 residues. CDR1 MDHEN and CDR2 SYDVKM come from the germline V gene. This specimen comes from a study of multiple sclerosis patients with progressive multifocal leukoencephalopathy. The time point was: time of PML onset. JC virus DNA in cerebrospinal fluid confirmed the PML diagnosis. Between 16 and 56 months of natalizumab therapy passed before PML developed in these natalizumab-treated patients. T3 blood samples were collected at the time of PML onset. Regarding the study as a whole: Expanded clones at PML onset predated and persisted through natalizumab therapy.

Sequencing used immunoSEQ multiplex PCR; TCRdb keeps in-frame clones, though not all of them. The sample consists of fewer than 40,000 clones, approximately 88% of them appearing once. This clonotype was obtained from a middle-aged woman with progressive multifocal leukoencephalopathy. The sample was PBMCs, taken from a patient treated with natalizumab. The V call is TRBV28, the J call TRBJ1-4; D is uncertain. CDR3 nucleotides: TGTGCCAGCAGGACGACACAAGGGTTGGATGAAAAACTGTTTTTT. Translated: CASRTTQGLDEKLFF.